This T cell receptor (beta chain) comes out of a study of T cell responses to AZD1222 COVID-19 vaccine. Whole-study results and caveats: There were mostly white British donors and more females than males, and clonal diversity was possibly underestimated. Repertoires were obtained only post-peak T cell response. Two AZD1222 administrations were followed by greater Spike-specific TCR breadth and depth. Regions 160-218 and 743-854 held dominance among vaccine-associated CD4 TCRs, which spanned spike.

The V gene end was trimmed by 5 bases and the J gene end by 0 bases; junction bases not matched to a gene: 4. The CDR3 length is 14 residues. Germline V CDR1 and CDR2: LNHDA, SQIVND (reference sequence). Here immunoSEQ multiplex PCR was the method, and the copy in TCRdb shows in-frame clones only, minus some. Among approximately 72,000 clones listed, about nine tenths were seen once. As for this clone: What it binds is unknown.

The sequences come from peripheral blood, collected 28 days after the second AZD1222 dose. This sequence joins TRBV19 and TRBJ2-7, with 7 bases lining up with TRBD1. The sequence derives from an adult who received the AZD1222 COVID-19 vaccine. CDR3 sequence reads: CASSAQGVSYEQYF. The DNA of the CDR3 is TGTGCCAGTAGTGCCCAGGGGGTCTCCTACGAGCAGTACTTC. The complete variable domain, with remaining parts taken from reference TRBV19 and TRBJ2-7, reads DGGITQSPKYLFRKEGQNVTLSCEQNLNHDAMYWYRQDPGQGLRLIYYSQIVNDFQKGDIAEGYSVSREKKESFPLTVTSAQKNPTAFYLCASSAQGVSYEQYFGPGTRLTVT.